The 32 T cell receptor beta chains below come from one sample, sequenced in a study of blood T cells in healthy people across ages. With a J-beta primer mix and a sample-barcoded 5' primer, a second PCR ran about 6 to 11 cycles. TCRdb ran MiXCR on the 5' RACE reads and lists one entry per CDR3 protein. In the table there are some 560,000 distinct CDR3 sequences, approximately 26% of which are singletons. The sample also formed part of further work on T cells of mothers and their children.

The sample was blood. These receptors all come from a boy under 10 years old in good health.

This clonotype appeared a few times. The chain uses TRBV13 and TRBJ2-7; the D gene could be TRBD1 or TRBD2 (5 bases each). This CDR3 has 14 amino acids. V dropped 4 bases and J dropped 2 bases, with 12 bases sitting between them. The germline gives CDR1 PRHDT, CDR2 FYEKMQ (reference sequence). The DNA of the CDR3 is TGTGCCAGCAGCTCACAACGGGACGCCTACGAGCAGTACTTC. It specifies CASSSQRDAYEQYF.

The chain has TRBV20-1 and TRBJ1-2, with 7 bases matching TRBD1. J lost 8 bases, V lost 2 bases, and 11 bases had no gene match. Germline CDR1 DFQATT, CDR2 SNEGSKA (reference sequence). The CDR3 sequence is 14 residues long. In nucleotides, the CDR3 is TGCAGTGCTAGAAGGACAGGCGACGTGCGGGGCTACACCTTC. It specifies CSARRTGDVRGYTF.

This clonotype was recorded a few times. This chain joins TRBV2 and TRBJ1-3; TRBD1 agrees at 8 bases. Germline values: CDR1 SNHLY, CDR2 FYNNEI. The CDR3 spans 16 residues. J was trimmed by 3 bases and V by 6 bases; bases with no gene match: 10. In nucleotides, the CDR3 is TGTGCCAGCAGGGGACTGACAGGGGACTTTGGAAACACCATATATTTT. It specifies CASRGLTGDFGNTIYF.

This chain uses TRBV20-1 with TRBJ2-3, with 13 bases fitting TRBD2. This CDR3 is built from 15 residues. Germline values: CDR1 DFQATT, CDR2 SNEGSKA (reference sequence). V shed 6 bases and J 3 bases; nucleotides not matched to a gene: 6. The CDR3 sequence is CSAARTSGGTDTQYF. The DNA of the CDR3 is TGCAGTGCGGCCCGGACTAGCGGGGGAACAGATACGCAGTATTTT.

V and J are TRBV5-1 and TRBJ1-2; no clear D gene. The V end was cut by 4 bases, the J end by 3 bases, with 16 bases between. CDR1 and CDR2 from the germline V gene are SGHRS and YFSETQ. This CDR3 spans 15 amino acids. CDR3 sequence (DNA): TGCGCCAGCAGCCCGGAGGGCAGCCCGGACTATGGCTACACCTTC. It translates to CASSPEGSPDYGYTF.

The chain is built from TRBV2 and TRBJ2-1, with 10 bases that match TRBD2. The J call is in doubt because the DNA end fits TRBJ2-5 better. The CDR3 is 17 amino acids. Germline lookup yields CDR1 SNHLY and CDR2 FYNNEI. The DNA for the CDR3 is TGTGCCAGCACTCCCAAAGGTCTTAGCGGGGGGCAAGAGACCCAGTACTTC. Its translation is CASTPKGLSGGQETQYF.

There are a few counts of this clonotype. The rearrangement uses TRBV5-6 and TRBJ2-5; 12 positions match TRBD1. Gene TRBJ2-1 matches the end of the DNA better, so the J call may be wrong. CDR3 length: 18 amino acids. Germline CDR1 is SGHDT and CDR2 is YYEEEE. CDR3 nucleotides: TGTGCCAGCAGCTGGCGGGGAACCGGGACAGGGGGCTCAGGTGAGCAGTTCTTC. Translating gives CASSWRGTGTGGSGEQFF.

This chain uses TRBV12-3 or TRBV12-4 with TRBJ2-5; 10 nucleotides line up with TRBD2. Judging by the DNA end, TRBJ2-1 fits better; the J call may be wrong. The CDR3 runs to 15 residues. For the CDR3, the DNA is TGTGCCAGCAGTTTTCGGCTAGCGGGAGCGGATGAGCAGTTCTTC. Translating gives CASSFRLAGADEQFF.

The J gene is TRBJ2-3, the V gene TRBV20-1; 11 bases map to TRBD1. The ends lost 2 bases at V and 4 bases at J; junction bases unmatched: 2. The CDR3 loop spans 14 amino acids. CDR1 DFQATT and CDR2 SNEGSKA come from the germline V gene (reference sequence). In DNA form, the CDR3 reads TGCAGTGCTAGACGGACAGGGGGCCCAGATACGCAGTATTTT. This encodes CSARRTGGPDTQYF.

V is TRBV20-1 and J is TRBJ2-3, with a weak D call TRBD1 (7 bases). Germline V gene data show CDR1 as DFQATT and CDR2 as SNEGSKA (reference sequence). The V and J ends lost 7 bases and 6 bases respectively, with 14 bases between them. This CDR3 contains 12 residues. In DNA, the CDR3 is TGCAGTGGACCCCCAGGGGGGGATACGCAGTATTTT. The encoded protein is CSGPPGGDTQYF.

The rearrangement joins TRBV12-5 to TRBJ2-3, with 8 bases aligning to TRBD2. The CDR3 consists of 13 residues. V gave up 2 bases and J gave up 9 bases; unmatched junction bases: 4. Germline CDR1 is LGHNT and CDR2 is FRNRAP. The CDR3 region has the DNA TGTGCTAGTGGTTTGCCGGGACTAGGCACGCAGTATTTT. This codes for CASGLPGLGTQYF.

This rearrangement joins TRBV6-5 to TRBJ1-1; D remains unclear. The CDR3 length is 15 residues. Germline values: CDR1 MNHEY, CDR2 SVGAGI. Trimming removed 6 bases at V and 5 bases at J, with 19 bases between. The CDR3 DNA sequence: TGTGCCAGCAGCTCCGCGGGGTCCATATCAACTGAAGCTTTCTTT. It encodes CASSSAGSISTEAFF.

This clonotype was seen repeatedly, ten times or more. The chain carries TRBV14 and TRBJ2-2; 7 positions agree with TRBD2. The CDR3 is 15 amino acids. Germline CDR1 reads SGHDN; CDR2 reads FVKESK. The ends lost 4 bases at V and 2 bases at J; junction bases unmatched: 4. CDR3 DNA: TGTGCCAGCAGCCGAGTAGCGGGTAACACCGGGGAGCTGTTTTTT. Protein sequence: CASSRVAGNTGELFF. The full variable domain, rest sourced from reference TRBV14 and TRBJ2-2, is EAGVTQFPSHSVIEKGQTVTLRCDPISGHDNLYWYRRVMGKEIKFLLHFVKESKQDESGMPNNRFLAERTGGTYSTLKVQPAELEDSGVYFCASSRVAGNTGELFFGEGSRLTVL.

The chain has TRBV20-1 and TRBJ2-1; 8 bases are a match to TRBD2. CDR1 is DFQATT, CDR2 SNEGSKA, per germline (reference sequence). V was pared by 0 bases and J by 0 bases, with 4 bases of the junction left unmatched. The CDR3 has 16 amino acids. The CDR3 protein is CSARDPREGSYNEQFF. For the CDR3, the DNA is TGCAGTGCTAGAGATCCTCGGGAGGGCTCCTACAATGAGCAGTTCTTC.

The V gene is TRBV5-6, the J gene TRBJ2-2; tentatively, D is TRBD2 (5 bases). Trimming removed 4 bases at V and 6 bases at J, with 10 bases between. CDR1 SGHDT and CDR2 YYEEEE come from the germline V gene. The CDR3 spans 13 residues. The CDR3 loop reads CASSSGWAGELFF. CDR3 coding DNA: TGTGCCAGCAGCAGCGGATGGGCCGGGGAGCTGTTTTTT.

This clonotype was observed many times. The V and J genes are TRBV20-1 and TRBJ1-1; maybe TRBD1 (6 bases). The V gene lost 2 bases and the J gene lost 3 bases, with 16 bases spanning the gap. Germline CDR1 is DFQATT and CDR2 is SNEGSKA (reference sequence). This CDR3 is 15 amino acids long. The DNA of the CDR3 is TGCAGTGCTAGATCATCCAGGGGATTGGACACTGAAGCTTTCTTT. This sequence encodes CSARSSRGLDTEAFF.

This clonotype was counted only a few times. The chain links TRBV4-3 to TRBJ2-7; D call uncertain. V gave up 2 bases and J gave up 0 bases, with 14 bases separating them. CDR1 is LGHNA, CDR2 YSLEER, per germline. The CDR3 sequence is 16 residues long. The CDR3 region is CASSQRSGPASYEQYF. As DNA, the CDR3 is TGCGCCAGCAGCCAACGATCGGGTCCCGCCTCCTACGAGCAGTACTTC.

The CDR3 DNA reads as TGTGCCAGCAGCACCCGGACAGGGGGCGAAGTGTCTGGAAACACCATATATTTT. This sequence encodes CASSTRTGGEVSGNTIYF. V usage is TRBV11-2 and J usage is TRBJ1-3, with 11 bases fitting TRBD1. The CDR3 is 18 amino acids. V lost 5 bases, J lost 1 base, and 10 bases stayed unmatched. Germline V gene sequence: CDR1 SGHAT, CDR2 FQNNGV.

This clonotype was seen more than once but under ten times. V is TRBV12-3 or TRBV12-4 and J is TRBJ2-1; TRBD1 matches 7 bases. V lost 2 bases, J lost 12 bases, and 19 bases stayed unmatched. The CDR3 has 17 amino acids. The CDR3 loop is CASSLQGVIRHPRRQFF. In DNA, the CDR3 is TGTGCCAGCAGTTTACAGGGGGTAATACGCCACCCAAGGCGGCAGTTCTTC.

The chain links TRBV6-1 to TRBJ1-4; 7 nucleotides agree with TRBD1. The CDR3 spans 15 residues. The junction had 6 bases not matched to a gene; V was cut back by 8 bases and J by 0 bases. Germline V gives CDR1 MNHNS, CDR2 SASEGT. Written as DNA, the CDR3 is TGTGCCAGCCGTGCAGGGGGGGCAACTAATGAAAAACTGTTTTTT. Its protein is CASRAGGATNEKLFF.

The table lists this clonotype with a few counts. The chain has TRBV6-5 and TRBJ1-2, with D possibly matching TRBD1 (5 bases). Germline V lookup: CDR1 MNHEY, CDR2 SVGAGI. V lost 7 bases to trimming and J lost 7 bases, with 19 bases between them. CDR3 length: 14 amino acids. The CDR3, as DNA: TGTGCCAGCACCTTAGCCCAGGGCTTGGGTGGCTACACCTTC. It specifies CASTLAQGLGGYTF.

The chain recombines TRBV6-6 with TRBJ2-3, with unresolved D. The CDR3 length is 15 residues. In germline, CDR1 is MNHNY, CDR2 SVGAGI (reference sequence). V lost 6 bases and J 0 bases, leaving 13 bases between the germline ends. The CDR3 sequence is CASRRLLTSTDTQYF. Written as DNA, the CDR3 is TGTGCCAGCAGAAGACTGTTGACTAGCACAGATACGCAGTATTTT.

V and J are TRBV29-1 and TRBJ1-2; D is possibly TRBD1 (6 bases). With 5 bases removed from V and 6 bases from J, the gap between germline ends came to 25 bases. The germline CDR1 and CDR2 sequences are SQVTM and ANQGSEA. The CDR3 covers 16 residues. Here the CDR3 DNA reads TGCAGCGTTTCGGTCCTAAGGGACACTCGTTCGGATGGCTACACCTTC. Its translation is CSVSVLRDTRSDGYTF.

V gene TRBV29-1 combines with J gene TRBJ1-2; D is undetermined. Germline V lookup: CDR1 SQVTM, CDR2 ANQGSEA. Trimming removed 7 bases from V and 3 bases from J, with 18 bases in between. This CDR3 contains 14 residues. The CDR3 reads CSALDPDLDYGYTF. In nucleotides, the CDR3 is TGCAGCGCCCTAGACCCGGACTTGGACTATGGCTACACCTTC.

This clonotype was seen ten or more times. The chain combines TRBV20-1 with TRBJ2-1; 7 bases line up with TRBD2. Trimming took 2 bases from V and 5 from J; bases not matched to a gene: 0. CDR1 is DFQATT, CDR2 SNEGSKA, per germline (reference sequence). The CDR3 sequence is 12 residues long. CDR3 amino acids: CSARLADNEQFF. The CDR3 nucleotides are TGCAGTGCTAGACTAGCGGACAATGAGCAGTTCTTC.

For the CDR3, the DNA is TGTGCCAGCAGCTTGACAGGGGGAGGTGAAGCTTTCTTT. It is translated as CASSLTGGGEAFF. V and J are TRBV11-1 and TRBJ1-1, with 9 bases identical to TRBD1. Per the germline V gene, CDR1 is SGHAT and CDR2 is FQDESV (reference sequence). The CDR3 loop spans 13 amino acids. The J segment lost 7 bases and the V segment lost 3 bases, leaving 3 bases of the junction unmatched.

This chain uses TRBV5-5 with TRBJ2-3; D is uncertain. Germline CDR1 SGHKS, CDR2 YYEKEE (reference sequence). The CDR3 is 14 residues long. Trimming pared 1 base from V and 4 bases from J, leaving 10 bases between. Written as DNA, the CDR3 is TGTGCCAGCAGCTTGCCCGGGCCCGCAGATACGCAGTATTTT. It is translated as CASSLPGPADTQYF.

The chain joins TRBV4-1 to TRBJ2-1, with 11 bases that match TRBD2. V gave up 3 bases and J gave up 3 bases; unmatched junction bases: 4. The CDR3 consists of 16 residues. Germline V gives CDR1 MGHRA, CDR2 YSYEKL. CDR3 in amino acids: CASSQRLAGSYNEQFF. As DNA, the CDR3 is TGCGCCAGCAGCCAGCGACTAGCGGGAAGCTACAATGAGCAGTTCTTC.

The chain has TRBV12-3 or TRBV12-4 and TRBJ2-5; D gene unclear. The CDR3 sequence is 15 residues long. V shed 6 bases and J shed 4 bases, with 18 bases lying between them. CDR3 DNA: TGTGCCAGCAGCAGAACGTTAGCCCCGCGAGAGACCCAGTACTTC. This translates into CASSRTLAPRETQYF.

This clonotype was observed a handful of times. J is TRBJ1-1 and V is TRBV27; weak D call: TRBD1 (6 bases). This CDR3 has 14 residues. V was clipped by 2 bases and J by 2 bases, with 9 bases between them. Germline CDR1 reads MNHEY; CDR2 reads SMNVEV (reference sequence). In DNA form, the CDR3 reads TGTGCCAGCAGTTTACCGGGGGCAAACACTGAAGCTTTCTTT. Translated: CASSLPGANTEAFF.

This chain uses TRBV10-3 with TRBJ1-3; D unclear. In germline, CDR1 is ENHRY, CDR2 SYGVKD. V was cut by 5 bases and J by 0 bases, with 11 bases left in between. This CDR3 comprises 15 residues. CDR3 region: CAISPVPASGNTIYF. CDR3 coding DNA: TGTGCCATCAGTCCGGTACCGGCCTCTGGAAACACCATATATTTT.

In this sample, this clonotype turned up a few times. The V gene is TRBV19, the J gene TRBJ1-1; D is ambiguous. The ends were cut back, 3 bases at V and 3 bases at J, with 8 bases in the middle. This CDR3 has 13 amino acids. Per germline, CDR1 LNHDA and CDR2 SQIVND (reference sequence). CDR3 sequence (DNA): TGTGCCAGTAGTATCGGTGGGGACACTGAAGCTTTCTTT. Encoded protein: CASSIGGDTEAFF.